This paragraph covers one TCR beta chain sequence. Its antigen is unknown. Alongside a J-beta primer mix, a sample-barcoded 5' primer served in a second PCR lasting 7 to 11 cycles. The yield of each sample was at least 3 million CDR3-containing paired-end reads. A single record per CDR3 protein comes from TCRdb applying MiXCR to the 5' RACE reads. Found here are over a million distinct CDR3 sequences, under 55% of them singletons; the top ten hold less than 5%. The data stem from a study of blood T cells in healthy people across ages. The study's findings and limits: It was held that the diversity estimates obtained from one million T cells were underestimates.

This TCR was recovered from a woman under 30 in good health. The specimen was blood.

CDR3 region: CASSIREYNEQYF. As DNA, the CDR3 is TGTGCCAGCAGCATCCGGGAGTACAATGAGCAGTACTTC. The chain joins TRBV9 to TRBJ2-7; the D gene is possibly TRBD2 (6 bases). Germline V gives CDR1 SGDLS, CDR2 YYNGEE. The CDR3 runs to 13 residues. V was shortened by 4 bases and J by 7 bases, with 15 bases between the two germline ends.